This T cell receptor (beta chain) was sequenced in a study of OX40 agonist ivuxolimab in advanced cancers. Across the whole study: About 42% of patients had received prior checkpoint inhibitor therapy.

Sequencing used immunoSEQ multiplex PCR; TCRdb keeps in-frame clones, though not all of them. The table shows about 58,000 clones, with over 80% occurring only once. The CDR3 has 13 residues. The V gene's germline CDR1 is MNHNS and CDR2 SASEGT. V lost 2 bases and J 1 base, leaving 5 bases between the germline ends. The specimen was CD4+ or CD8+ T cells sorted from blood, collected in a trial of the OX40 agonist ivuxolimab. This TCR was recovered from an adult with an advanced solid tumor such as melanoma, head and neck, liver or kidney cancer. V and J are TRBV6-1 and TRBJ1-1; no firm D call. For the CDR3, the DNA is TGTGCCAGCAGTGAACTCTCGAACACTGAAGCTTTCTTT. Translating it yields CASSELSNTEAFF.